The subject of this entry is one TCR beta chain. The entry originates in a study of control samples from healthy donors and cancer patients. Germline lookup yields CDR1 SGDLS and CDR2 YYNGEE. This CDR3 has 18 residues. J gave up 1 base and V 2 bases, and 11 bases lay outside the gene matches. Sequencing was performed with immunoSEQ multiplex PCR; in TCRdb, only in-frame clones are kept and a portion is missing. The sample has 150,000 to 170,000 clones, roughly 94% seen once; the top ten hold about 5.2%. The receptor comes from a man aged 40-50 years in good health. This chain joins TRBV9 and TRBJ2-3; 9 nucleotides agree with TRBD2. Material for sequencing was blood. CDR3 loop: CASSVGSGTSTGTDTQYF. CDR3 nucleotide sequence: TGTGCCAGCAGCGTCGGATCCGGGACTAGCACGGGCACAGATACGCAGTATTTT.